This T cell receptor beta chain is drawn from a study of T cells in Graves' hyperthyroidism and ophthalmopathy. Researchers took RNA transcripts and amplified the TCR beta CDR3 regions from them. The HTBI primer set drove a first-round RT-PCR of the TCR CDR3. TCRdb fed the multiplex PCR reads into MiXCR, producing one record per CDR3 protein. The table includes 400,000 or so distinct CDR3 sequences, around an eighth detected once. Concerning this clonotype: A much larger clone lies a single base off, so this may be a read error. A read error is likely, as this CDR3 ends without the conserved phenylalanine or tryptophan.

V shed 2 bases and J shed 7 bases, with 9 bases lying between them. This CDR3 contains 13 residues. The rearrangement uses TRBV12-3 or TRBV12-4 and TRBJ1-5; D may be TRBD1 (6 bases). Sequenced material: blood. This receptor was identified in a middle-aged man with Graves' ophthalmopathy. CDR3 in DNA: TGTGCCAGCAGTTTAACAGGGCAGCAGCCCCAGCATCTT. The encoded protein is CASSLTGQQPQHL.